The 12 T cell receptor beta chains below come from one sample, sequenced in a study of T cell responses to AZD1222 COVID-19 vaccine. Sequenced by immunoSEQ multiplex PCR; TCRdb stores in-frame clones only, minus some. The table records 100,000 or so clones, roughly nine tenths of them present only once. The material was peripheral blood, obtained 28 days after the second AZD1222 dose. These receptors were taken from an adult who received the AZD1222 COVID-19 vaccine.

The chain carries TRBV6-5 and TRBJ2-3; D is perhaps TRBD2 (6 bases). The CDR3 runs 14 residues. Germline loops: CDR1 MNHEY, CDR2 SVGAGI. Deletions cut 7 bases from V and 2 bases from J, with 13 bases between. The CDR3 is CASTAGGSTDTQYF. CDR3 DNA sequence: TGTGCCAGCACCGCCGGGGGTTCCACAGATACGCAGTATTTT.

V gene TRBV6-5 combines with J gene TRBJ1-1, with a possible D match to TRBD1 (6 bases). Deletions cut 4 bases from V and 5 bases from J, with 17 bases between. Germline V gene data show CDR1 as MNHEY and CDR2 as SVGAGI. This CDR3 spans 15 amino acids. This CDR3 reads CASSSPGGQGTEAFF. CDR3 nucleotide sequence: TGTGCCAGCAGTTCCCCGGGGGGCCAGGGGACTGAAGCTTTCTTT.

The rearrangement uses TRBV4-2 and TRBJ2-5, with 15 nucleotides matching TRBD2. The junction had 10 bases not matched to a gene; V was cut back by 0 bases and J by 2 bases. This CDR3 comprises 20 residues. Germline loops: CDR1 LGHNA, CDR2 YNFKEQ. In nucleotides, the CDR3 is TGTGCCAGCAGCCAAGATGGGACTAGCGGGGGGTGGGGCCTACAAGAGACCCAGTACTTC. This gives the protein CASSQDGTSGGWGLQETQYF.

The chain joins TRBV5-1 to TRBJ1-3; 7 bases are a match to TRBD1. The CDR3 sequence is 15 residues long. CDR1 is SGHRS, CDR2 YFSETQ, per germline. With V trimmed by 2 bases and J by 4 bases, 6 bases remained unmatched. CDR3 loop: CASSFGGGDGNTIYF. The CDR3 bases are TGCGCCAGCAGCTTTGGAGGGGGCGACGGAAACACCATATATTTT.

The chain carries TRBV7-9 and TRBJ1-2, with TRBD1 identical over 7 bases. There are 17 residues in the CDR3. After removal of 4 bases from V and 1 base from J, the junction contained 12 bases not matched to a gene. The germline V gene has CDR1 SEHNR and CDR2 FQNEAQ (reference sequence). CDR3 loop: CASSSATGPGGNYGYTF. The CDR3 region has the DNA TGTGCCAGCAGCTCCGCAACGGGACCAGGGGGTAACTATGGCTACACCTTC.

The V and J genes are TRBV5-1 and TRBJ2-5; no clear D. The CDR3 consists of 15 residues. V dropped 6 bases and J dropped 5 bases, with 20 bases sitting between them. From germline, CDR1 is SGHRS and CDR2 YFSETQ. CDR3 DNA: TGCGCCAGCACCCCCGCTTCGGGTACAACGGAGACCCAGTACTTC. Translated, it gives CASTPASGTTETQYF.

Comment on this clone: At one end, the junction sequence differs from germline, possibly due to a read error. The chain uses TRBV5-1 and TRBJ2-1; 11 nucleotides line up with TRBD1. From germline, CDR1 is SGHRS and CDR2 YFSETQ. The CDR3 totals 16 residues. The CDR3 loop is CASTLGSGTGGNEQFF. The CDR3 DNA reads as TGCGCCAGCACCTTGGGGTCCGGGACAGGGGGGAATGAGCAGTTCTTC.

The rearrangement joins TRBV6-5 to TRBJ1-4; D call uncertain. Trimming pared 7 bases from V and 4 bases from J, leaving 13 bases between. Germline V gene data show CDR1 as MNHEY and CDR2 as SVGAGI. The length of the CDR3 is 14 residues. This CDR3 is CASTGGMGNEKLFF. The CDR3, as DNA: TGTGCCAGCACGGGTGGGATGGGTAATGAAAAACTGTTTTTT.

Concerning this clone: Distinct nucleotide sequences in the sample also encode this CDR3. The chain employs TRBV12-3 or TRBV12-4 and TRBJ1-2; no clear D gene. The CDR3 contains 13 residues. The V end lost 9 bases, the J end lost 3 bases, and 14 bases lay between the germline ends. The CDR3 region is CASSLDRYYGYTF. CDR3 bases: TGTGCCAGTAGCCTCGACCGATACTATGGCTACACCTTC.

The V call is TRBV12-3 or TRBV12-4, the J call TRBJ2-5; maybe TRBD2 (6 bases). The CDR3 has 12 residues. The ends were cut back, 3 bases at V and 4 bases at J, with 6 bases in the middle. The CDR3 DNA is TGTGCCAGCAGTTTCGGGGGAGAGACCCAGTACTTC. Its translation: CASSFGGETQYF.

The chain joins TRBV7-3 to TRBJ2-3; the match to TRBD2 covers 7 bases. After removal of 6 bases from V and 2 bases from J, the junction contained 8 bases not matched to a gene. The CDR3 covers 15 residues. From germline, CDR1 is SGHTA and CDR2 FQGTGA. DNA for the CDR3: TGTGCCAGCAGTAATGGGCTAGCGGACACAGATACGCAGTATTTT. This codes for CASSNGLADTDTQYF. The variable domain in full, with the rest retrieved from reference TRBV7-3 and TRBJ2-3, is GAGVSQTPSNKVTEKGKYVELRCDPISGHTALYWYRQSLGQGPEFLIYFQGTGAADDSGLPNDRFFAVRPEGSVSTLKIQRTERGDSAVYLCASSNGLADTDTQYFGPGTRLTVL.

A single count supports this clone. The V call is TRBV3-1 (or the pseudogene TRBV3-2), the J call TRBJ2-2, with D hard to call. Trimming removed 2 bases from V and 6 bases from J, with 4 bases in between. This CDR3 spans 12 amino acids. Per germline, CDR1 LGHDT and CDR2 YNNKEL (reference sequence). Here the CDR3 reads CASSQPSGELFF. The CDR3 region has the DNA TGTGCCAGCAGCCAACCATCCGGGGAGCTGTTTTTT.